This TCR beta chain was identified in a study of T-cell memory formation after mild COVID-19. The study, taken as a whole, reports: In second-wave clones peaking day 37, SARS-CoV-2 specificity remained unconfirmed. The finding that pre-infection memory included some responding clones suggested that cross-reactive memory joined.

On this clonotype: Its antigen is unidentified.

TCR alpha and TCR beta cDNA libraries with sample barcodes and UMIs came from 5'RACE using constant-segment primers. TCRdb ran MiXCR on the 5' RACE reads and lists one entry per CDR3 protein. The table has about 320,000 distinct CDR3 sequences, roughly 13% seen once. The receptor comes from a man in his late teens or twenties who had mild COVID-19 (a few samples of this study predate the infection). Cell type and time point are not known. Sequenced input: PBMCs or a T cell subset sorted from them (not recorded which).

For the CDR3, the DNA is TGTGCCAGCAGTATAACTAGCTCGAGCACAGATACGCAGTATTTT. It specifies CASSITSSSTDTQYF. This sequence joins TRBV12-3 or TRBV12-4 and TRBJ2-3; tentative D call: TRBD2 (6 bases). This CDR3 region has 15 residues. V dropped 5 bases and J dropped 0 bases, with 12 bases sitting between them.